The 20 T cell receptor beta chains reported below all come from one sample, sequenced in a study of blood T cell repertoires in COVID-19. Clones were sequenced by immunoSEQ multiplex PCR, and TCRdb holds only the in-frame ones, with some missing. The sample has 110,000 or so clones, roughly 87% seen once. Sequencing was done on a sample of peripheral blood. These receptors were taken from a human donor in a cohort sampled during active COVID-19.

This chain uses TRBV7-9 with TRBJ1-1; perhaps TRBD1 as D (6 bases). V lost 6 bases and J 1 base, leaving 9 bases between the germline ends. Germline CDR1 and CDR2: SEHNR and FQNEAQ (reference sequence). The CDR3 contains 13 residues. CDR3 residues: CASRKTGNTEAFF. As DNA, the CDR3 is TGTGCCAGCAGGAAGACAGGGAACACTGAAGCTTTCTTT.

The chain carries TRBV9 and TRBJ2-3, with TRBD1 as a possible D gene (5 bases). This CDR3 spans 18 amino acids. Germline assignment: CDR1 SGDLS and CDR2 YYNGEE. V was cut by 0 bases and J by 10 bases, with 27 bases left in between. The CDR3 nucleotides read TGTGCCAGCAGCGTAGCTCTTTTGGAGACAGCTACGGGCTCATCGCAGTATTTT. Translated, it gives CASSVALLETATGSSQYF.

The gene calls are TRBV5-6 and TRBJ1-6, with 12 nucleotides matching TRBD1. With V trimmed by 3 bases and J by 4 bases, 5 bases remained unmatched. The CDR3 totals 17 residues. Germline values: CDR1 SGHDT, CDR2 YYEEEE. The CDR3 region has the DNA TGTGCCAGCAGCTCCGGGACAGGGGGCCTTTATAATTCACCCCTCCACTTT. Translating it yields CASSSGTGGLYNSPLHF.

This clone was detected only a few times. V usage is TRBV7-2 and J usage is TRBJ1-1; D remains ambiguous. Trimming pared 4 bases from V and 1 base from J, leaving 10 bases between. Germline-derived CDR1 and CDR2 are SGHTA and FQGNSA. CDR3 length equals 14 residues. The CDR3 DNA reads as TGTGCCAGCAGCTCCCTAGGCAGGAACACTGAAGCTTTCTTT. Translation gives CASSSLGRNTEAFF.

This chain connects TRBV6-5 to TRBJ1-4; 9 nucleotides line up with TRBD1. The germline CDR1 and CDR2 sequences are MNHEY and SVGAGI. V trimming: 10 bases; J trimming: 8 bases; junction bases outside the gene matches: 14. CDR3 length: 15 amino acids. The CDR3 DNA sequence: TGTGCCACCCGGGACAGGGCTCCCGTGGAGGAAAAACTGTTTTTT. It specifies CATRDRAPVEEKLFF.

The gene calls are TRBV5-5 and TRBJ2-1, with TRBD2 matching 10 bases. The J segment lost 6 bases and the V segment lost 0 bases, leaving 3 bases of the junction unmatched. The germline V gene encodes CDR1 SGHKS and CDR2 YYEKEE (reference sequence). There are 15 residues in the CDR3. The CDR3 bases are TGTGCCAGCAGCTTGGAACTAGCGGGAACCAATGAGCAGTTCTTC. This codes for CASSLELAGTNEQFF. The whole variable domain, filled in from reference TRBV5-5 and TRBJ2-1, reads DAGVTQSPTHLIKTRGQQVTLRCSPISGHKSVSWYQQVLGQGPQFIFQYYEKEERGRGNFPDRFSARQFPNYSSELNVNALLLGDSALYLCASSLELAGTNEQFFGPGTRLTVL.

This clone was picked up one time. The chain recombines TRBV24-1 with TRBJ2-1, with D possibly TRBD2 on 7 matching bases. The germline V and J ends were trimmed by 7 bases and 8 bases, with 14 bases remaining between them. The CDR3 has 13 amino acids. CDR1 and CDR2 (germline): KGHDR, SFDVKD. The CDR3 is CATRSGGADEQFF. As DNA, the CDR3 is TGTGCCACCAGAAGTGGGGGGGCGGATGAGCAGTTCTTC.

This chain joins TRBV9 and TRBJ2-1, with TRBD2 as a possible D gene (6 bases). Trimming cost V 0 bases and J 7 bases, with 26 bases left between them. The CDR3 has 19 amino acids. CDR1 and CDR2 from the germline V gene are SGDLS and YYNGEE. CDR3: CASSVDPPGRAGSKNEQFF. As DNA, the CDR3 is TGTGCCAGCAGCGTAGATCCCCCGGGACGCGCGGGGAGTAAGAATGAGCAGTTCTTC.

The gene calls are TRBV6-4 and TRBJ2-1, with 10 nucleotides matching TRBD2. The CDR3 extends over 15 amino acids. The germline V gene has CDR1 MRHNA and CDR2 SNTAGT. J gave up 5 bases and V 6 bases, and 7 bases lay outside the gene matches. CDR3 amino acids: CASSVLAGVDNEQFF. CDR3 nucleotide sequence: TGTGCCAGCAGCGTCCTAGCGGGGGTCGACAATGAGCAGTTCTTC.

The gene calls are TRBV5-1 and TRBJ2-1, with 10 positions matching TRBD1. V was pared by 4 bases and J by 5 bases, with 6 bases of the junction left unmatched. The CDR3 covers 15 residues. Germline assignment: CDR1 SGHRS and CDR2 YFSETQ. The CDR3 DNA reads as TGCGCCAGCAGCGCGGGACAGGGGTCACACAATGAGCAGTTCTTC. Translation gives CASSAGQGSHNEQFF.

V gene TRBV27 combines with J gene TRBJ1-5; TRBD1 matches at 9 bases. Germline V gives CDR1 MNHEY, CDR2 SMNVEV (reference sequence). V dropped 5 bases and J dropped 4; count of bases not matched to a gene: 3. The CDR3 loop spans 14 amino acids. The CDR3 spells CASSPGTGNQPQHF. CDR3 coding DNA: TGTGCCAGCAGTCCTGGGACAGGGAATCAGCCCCAGCATTTT.

The chain links TRBV4-1 to TRBJ2-3, with D unclear. Germline CDR1 and CDR2: MGHRA and YSYEKL. The CDR3 extends over 15 amino acids. Trimming pared 1 base from V and 2 bases from J, leaving 10 bases between. CDR3 loop: CASSQGQVNTDTQYF. In nucleotides, the CDR3 is TGCGCCAGCAGCCAAGGTCAGGTGAACACAGATACGCAGTATTTT.

The chain employs TRBV6-5 and TRBJ1-5, with D uncertain. CDR3 length: 12 amino acids. Germline CDR1 is MNHEY and CDR2 is SVGAGI. Trimming cost V 8 bases and J 11 bases, with 16 bases left between them. The CDR3 DNA reads TGTGCCAGCGGAGCGGGGTCAAAGACCCAGCATTTT. This encodes CASGAGSKTQHF.

The count of this clone is one. The chain is built from TRBV1 and TRBJ1-6. TRBV1 is a known pseudogene. The CDR3 runs to 21 residues. The CDR3 coding sequence is TGCACCAGCTTTAATACTAGCCGCAGAGGGGCTCCCGCAAACCATAATTCACCCCTCCACTTT. Its protein product is CTSFNTSRRGAPANHNSPLHF.

The chain has TRBV5-1 and TRBJ2-1, with TRBD2 as a possible D gene (8 bases). Between the trimmed V and J ends, which lost 1 base and 4 bases, there was a span of 15 bases. The CDR3 has 16 amino acids. Germline V CDR1 and CDR2: SGHRS, YFSETQ. CDR3 residues: CASSLTLAGQYNEQFF. As DNA, the CDR3 is TGCGCCAGCAGCTTGACCTTAGCGGGACAGTACAATGAGCAGTTCTTC.

This clone appeared a single time. The CDR3 loop reads CATSDGIQGLAGVGEQFF. DNA of the CDR3: TGTGCCACCAGTGACGGAATACAGGGACTAGCGGGAGTTGGTGAGCAGTTCTTC. The chain uses TRBV24-1 and TRBJ2-1, with 14 bases that match TRBD2. Germline V lookup: CDR1 KGHDR, CDR2 SFDVKD. V shed 4 bases, J shed 9 bases, and the junction held 13 bases outside the gene matches. CDR3 length equals 18 residues.

The rearrangement joins TRBV5-5 to TRBJ1-2; D gene uncertain. V lost 1 base and J 8 bases, leaving 15 bases between the germline ends. The CDR3 length is 14 residues. Per the germline V gene, CDR1 is SGHKS and CDR2 is YYEKEE (reference sequence). The CDR3 DNA reads as TGTGCCAGCAGCTTGCCCCCCCCCGTCGGGGGCTACACCTTC. It specifies CASSLPPPVGGYTF.

The V gene is TRBV4-1, the J gene TRBJ1-6, with 8 positions matching TRBD1. Germline CDR1 and CDR2: MGHRA and YSYEKL. This CDR3 contains 15 residues. V lost 0 bases to trimming and J lost 9 bases; unmatched junction nucleotides: 4. In DNA, the CDR3 is TGCGCCAGCAGCCAAGATTCGGACAGGGCTTCACCCCTCCACTTT. Amino acid sequence: CASSQDSDRASPLHF.

This chain uses TRBV7-6 with TRBJ1-5; D is perhaps TRBD1 (5 bases). V gave up 2 bases and J gave up 2 bases, with 7 bases separating them. Germline loops: CDR1 SGHVS, CDR2 FNYEAQ. The CDR3 runs 14 residues. The CDR3 DNA reads as TGTGCCAGCAGCTTACAGGGCGGCAATCAGCCCCAGCATTTT. Translating it yields CASSLQGGNQPQHF.

This rearrangement joins TRBV7-6 to TRBJ1-1, with D possibly being TRBD1 (5 bases). Germline V CDR1 and CDR2: SGHVS, FNYEAQ. Between the trimmed V and J ends, which lost 7 bases and 4 bases, there was a span of 19 bases. CDR3 size: 15 residues. DNA of the CDR3: TGTGCCAGCACCGTAACGGGCGGGGCAGGCACTGAAGCTTTCTTT. This gives the protein CASTVTGGAGTEAFF.